Following are 27 T cell receptor beta chains from one sample sequenced in a study of blood T cells in healthy people across ages. A J-beta primer mix and a sample-barcoded 5' primer were used in a second PCR of about 7 to 12 cycles. TCRdb processed the 5' RACE reads anew with MiXCR; each CDR3 protein has one entry. The table records hundreds of thousands of distinct CDR3 sequences, around 24% of them present only once. These data were likewise used in another study, on T cells of mothers and their children.

The sequencing sample was made of blood. These receptors all come from a boy younger than 18 in good health.

The chain recombines TRBV28 with TRBJ1-2, with TRBD1 as a possible D gene (5 bases). V was cut by 5 bases and J by 6 bases, with 16 bases left in between. Germline CDR1 is MDHEN and CDR2 is SYDVKM. The CDR3 covers 14 residues. This CDR3 is CASSRRVSGHGYTF. The CDR3 DNA follows: TGTGCCAGCAGTCGCAGGGTTTCGGGACATGGCTACACCTTC.

The rearrangement links TRBV6-2 or TRBV6-3 to TRBJ2-7; D not certain. The CDR3 has 11 residues. Germline V gene data show CDR1 as MNHEY and CDR2 as SVGEGT. Trimming left V 11 bases short and J 3 bases short, with 11 bases between. The CDR3: CAASTIYEQYF. The CDR3 nucleotides are TGTGCCGCAAGCACCATCTACGAGCAGTACTTC.

This clonotype appeared a few times. The chain is built from TRBV7-6 and TRBJ1-6, with D unclear. Per germline, CDR1 SGHVS and CDR2 FNYEAQ. Trimming removed 4 bases at V and 9 bases at J, with 10 bases between. The CDR3 extends over 13 amino acids. In DNA form, the CDR3 reads TGTGCCAGCAGCTCCGGATTGGGTTCACCCCTCCACTTT. It is translated as CASSSGLGSPLHF. Variable domain in full (rest from reference TRBV7-6 and TRBJ1-6): GAGVSQSPRYKVTKRGQDVALRCDPISGHVSLYWYRQALGQGPEFLTYFNYEAQQDKSGLPNDRFSAERPEGSISTLTIQRTEQRDSAMYRCASSSGLGSPLHFGNGTRLTVT.

The V gene is TRBV28, the J gene TRBJ1-2; 9 bases align to TRBD1. CDR3 length: 14 amino acids. From germline, CDR1 is MDHEN and CDR2 SYDVKM. The ends lost 11 bases at V and 2 bases at J; junction bases unmatched: 9. This chain's CDR3 is CAVPRGQGNYGYTF. In DNA, the CDR3 is TGTGCCGTCCCGAGGGGACAGGGAAACTATGGCTACACCTTC.

This clonotype occurred a few times. The chain employs TRBV6-5 and TRBJ1-4; D call uncertain. CDR1 is MNHEY, CDR2 SVGAGI, per germline. V gave up 0 bases and J gave up 5 bases, with 10 bases separating them. This CDR3 contains 15 residues. CDR3 sequence reads: CASSYSGKENEKLFF. The DNA of the CDR3 is TGTGCCAGCAGTTACTCGGGGAAAGAGAATGAAAAACTGTTTTTT.

As DNA, the CDR3 is TGTGCCAGCAGCGTAGGTAGCAGGGGGACTGAAGCTTTCTTT. Translation: CASSVGSRGTEAFF. The chain is built from TRBV9 and TRBJ1-1; 7 bases fit TRBD1. V shed 0 bases, J shed 5 bases, and the junction held 4 bases outside the gene matches. The germline V gene has CDR1 SGDLS and CDR2 YYNGEE. The CDR3 has 14 residues.

A few counts support this clonotype. Sequence at one end of the junction differs from germline and may be a read error. J is TRBJ1-5 and V is TRBV27; 7 bases fit TRBD1. Germline V gene lookup returns CDR1 MNHEY and CDR2 SMNVEV (reference sequence). There are 13 residues in the CDR3. As DNA, the CDR3 is TGTGCCAGCAGTCGGGACAGAGGCCAGCCCCGGCATTTT. Amino acids: CASSRDRGQPRHF.

Many counts were recorded for this clonotype. The chain combines TRBV29-1 with TRBJ2-7; D is unresolved. In germline, CDR1 is SQVTM, CDR2 ANQGSEA. V was cut by 1 base and J by 0 bases, with 13 bases left in between. CDR3 length: 15 amino acids. CDR3 bases: TGCAGCGTTGAAGGGCGTGACGGAGACTCCTACGAGCAGTACTTC. This sequence encodes CSVEGRDGDSYEQYF.

The chain uses TRBV7-9 and TRBJ2-3; TRBD2 might be the D (6 bases). Between the trimmed V and J ends, which lost 5 bases and 0 bases, there was a span of 12 bases. Germline CDR1 reads SEHNR; CDR2 reads FQNEAQ (reference sequence). This CDR3 has 15 residues. Written as DNA, the CDR3 is TGTGCCAGCAGCAACCGGGACTCGAGCACAGATACGCAGTATTTT. Its protein product is CASSNRDSSTDTQYF.

Turning to this clonotype: At one end, the junction sequence differs from germline, possibly due to a read error. This chain connects TRBV19 to TRBJ2-1; TRBD1 agrees at 7 bases. Per germline, CDR1 LNHDA and CDR2 SQIVND (reference sequence). CDR3 length: 15 amino acids. The CDR3 spells CASTIQTGPYSEQFF. CDR3 DNA: TGTGCCAGTACGATCCAGACAGGGCCCTACAGTGAGCAGTTCTTC.

In this sample, this clonotype turned up a few times. The chain is built from TRBV20-1 and TRBJ2-3; D perhaps matches TRBD2 (5 bases). Deletions cut 0 bases from V and 2 bases from J, with 12 bases between. Germline values: CDR1 DFQATT, CDR2 SNEGSKA (reference sequence). This CDR3 contains 15 residues. The CDR3 protein is CSARDLRRATDTQYF. The CDR3 DNA follows: TGCAGTGCTAGAGATCTCAGGCGGGCCACAGATACGCAGTATTTT.

The V gene is TRBV19, the J gene TRBJ2-4; 8 nucleotides match TRBD2. The CDR3 extends over 13 amino acids. Germline V gene data show CDR1 as LNHDA and CDR2 as SQIVND (reference sequence). After removal of 4 bases from V and 8 bases from J, the junction contained 4 bases not matched to a gene. CDR3: CASSTGGLDIQYF. Here the CDR3 DNA reads TGTGCCAGTAGTACGGGAGGGCTAGACATTCAGTACTTC.

The chain links TRBV7-2 to TRBJ2-7, with a possible D match to TRBD1 (5 bases). The CDR3 runs 18 residues. Germline V gene data show CDR1 as SGHTA and CDR2 as FQGNSA. Between the trimmed V and J ends, which lost 1 base and 3 bases, there was a span of 22 bases. DNA of the CDR3: TGTGCCAGCAGCTTAGTTCTCCCCGGGTCAGGACAACACTACGAGCAGTACTTC. Its translation: CASSLVLPGSGQHYEQYF.

About this clonotype itself: The junction and the germline gene differ at one end; a read error may be behind it. The chain has TRBV15 and TRBJ2-5; tentatively, D is TRBD1 or TRBD2 (6 bases each). The CDR3 is 14 amino acids. Germline CDR1 and CDR2: LNHNV and YYDKDF (reference sequence). The CDR3 DNA sequence: TGTGTCACCAGCAGAGATCGAGGGGGGGAGACCCAGTACTTC. It encodes CVTSRDRGGETQYF.

The table lists this clonotype with a few counts. V usage is TRBV4-1 and J usage is TRBJ2-5; TRBD1 matches 7 bases. Trimming cost V 2 bases and J 1 base; bases outside gene matches: 7. The CDR3 loop spans 16 amino acids. Germline V CDR1 and CDR2: MGHRA, YSYEKL. CDR3 protein: CASSQSPTGLQETQYF. CDR3 sequence (DNA): TGCGCCAGCAGCCAATCCCCGACAGGGCTCCAAGAGACCCAGTACTTC.

This clonotype was observed a few times. V and J are TRBV29-1 and TRBJ2-1, with a weak D call TRBD1 (6 bases). The DNA matches TRBJ2-5 better at its end, which makes the J call doubtful. This CDR3 has 15 residues. Germline loops: CDR1 SQVTM, CDR2 ANQGSEA. The CDR3 region is CSVDSHLRPGETQYF. For the CDR3, the DNA is TGCAGCGTGGACAGCCACCTCCGACCGGGAGAGACCCAGTACTTC.

This clonotype was seen many times. The V gene is TRBV5-1, the J gene TRBJ2-7; D is uncertain. Germline V gene sequence: CDR1 SGHRS, CDR2 YFSETQ. The CDR3 spans 13 residues. V was pared by 5 bases and J by 3 bases, with 12 bases between. This CDR3 reads CASSLGSGYEQYF. In nucleotides, the CDR3 is TGCGCCAGCAGTCTGGGGTCGGGCTACGAGCAGTACTTC.

This sequence joins TRBV4-2 and TRBJ2-5, with 7 bases fitting TRBD2. The J call may be in error: the DNA end matches TRBJ2-7 better. Per the germline V gene, CDR1 is LGHNA and CDR2 is YNFKEQ. The CDR3 length is 15 residues. CDR3 amino acids: CASSRMVPGGYEQYF. The CDR3 coding sequence is TGTGCCAGCAGCCGAATGGTCCCCGGGGGGTACGAGCAGTACTTC.

The J gene is TRBJ1-4, the V gene TRBV2, with D hard to call. V lost 0 bases, J lost 8 bases, and 4 bases lay in between. Germline V lookup: CDR1 SNHLY, CDR2 FYNNEI. The CDR3 has 12 amino acids. For the CDR3, the DNA is TGTGCCAGCAGTGAAGCACAGGAAAAACTGTTTTTT. It encodes CASSEAQEKLFF.

This clonotype was seen more than once but under ten times. This chain uses TRBV7-9 with TRBJ2-7; perhaps TRBD1 as D (5 bases). Per germline, CDR1 SEHNR and CDR2 FQNEAQ (reference sequence). V shed 5 bases and J shed 1 base, with 9 bases lying between them. The CDR3 totals 13 residues. CDR3 nucleotide sequence: TGTGCCAGCAGCAATCAGGGATCCTACGAGCAGTACTTC. This codes for CASSNQGSYEQYF.

The chain links TRBV12-3 or TRBV12-4 to TRBJ2-7; D gene unclear. V shed 3 bases and J shed 6 bases, with 18 bases lying between them. This CDR3 contains 15 residues. In DNA, the CDR3 is TGTGCCAGCAGTTTTAGGGCCGGGTTCGAAGGCGAGCAGTACTTC. Amino acids: CASSFRAGFEGEQYF.

There are a few counts of this clonotype. The chain uses TRBV12-3 or TRBV12-4 and TRBJ1-6; 10 bases align to TRBD1. V was clipped by 6 bases and J by 8 bases; unmatched bases: 7. The length of the CDR3 is 15 residues. For the CDR3, the DNA is TGTGCCAGCAGGTCTACCGGGACAGGGGATTCACCCCTCCACTTT. Protein sequence: CASRSTGTGDSPLHF.

The CDR3 coding sequence is TGTGCCAGCGGGGAGCGCTACTACCACGAGCAGTACTTC. Translating gives CASGERYYHEQYF. J is TRBJ2-7 and V is TRBV28; D possibly corresponds to TRBD2 (5 bases). The germline V and J ends were trimmed by 8 bases and 5 bases, with 16 bases remaining between them. The CDR3 runs to 13 residues. Per the germline V gene, CDR1 is MDHEN and CDR2 is SYDVKM.

This chain links TRBV9 with TRBJ2-5; TRBD1 aligns across 7 bases. The J call is doubtful: the DNA matches TRBJ2-7 better. This CDR3 spans 16 amino acids. Germline-derived CDR1 and CDR2 are SGDLS and YYNGEE. CDR3 sequence: CASSVTRQGLLDEQYF. The CDR3 DNA sequence: TGTGCCAGCAGCGTAACCCGACAGGGCCTTTTGGACGAGCAGTACTTC.

CDR3 DNA: TGTGCTAGTGGTTTGACAGGCGGTGAGCAGTTCTTC. Translating gives CASGLTGGEQFF. The chain uses TRBV12-5 and TRBJ2-1, with D tentatively TRBD1 (5 bases). The length of the CDR3 is 12 residues. Looked up from germline, CDR1 is LGHNT and CDR2 is FRNRAP. V shed 2 bases and J shed 9 bases, with 8 bases lying between them. The full variable domain, rest sourced from reference TRBV12-5 and TRBJ2-1, is DARVTQTPRHKVTEMGQEVTMRCQPILGHNTVFWYRQTMMQGLELLAYFRNRAPLDDSGMPKDRFSAEMPDATLATLKIQPSEPRDSAVYFCASGLTGGEQFFGPGTRLTVL.

This clonotype was detected only a few times. The chain has TRBV3-1 and TRBJ2-7; D is undetermined. Trimming removed 4 bases from V and 6 bases from J, with 7 bases in between. Germline V lookup: CDR1 LGHDT, CDR2 YNNKEL (reference sequence). This CDR3 has 11 amino acids. The CDR3 DNA is TGTGCCAGCAGCCCCGAGGTCGAGCAGTACTTC. The encoded protein is CASSPEVEQYF.

This clonotype came up a few times. The chain links TRBV29-1 to TRBJ2-4, with D perhaps being TRBD1 or TRBD2 (6 bases each). The germline V and J ends were trimmed by 8 bases and 0 bases, with 20 bases remaining between them. CDR1 and CDR2 (germline): SQVTM, ANQGSEA. The length of the CDR3 is 16 residues. The CDR3 spells CSPDKGGELAKNIQYF. The CDR3 region has the DNA TGCAGCCCTGACAAGGGGGGTGAGCTAGCCAAAAACATTCAGTACTTC.